This is a list of T cell receptor beta chains from one sample in a study of a mutant IDH1 vaccine in newly diagnosed glioma. Clones were sequenced by immunoSEQ multiplex PCR, and TCRdb holds only the in-frame ones, with some missing. The data show about 68,000 clones, 80% to 85% seen once. For these receptors, no antigen is known. Sequenced material: PBMCs, taken from a glioma patient whose treatment included an IDH1 peptide vaccine. All receptors come from a man younger than 35 with glioma. Each CDR3 is given with its conserved first and last residue. D genes are given only for firm matches. Expanded clones get a size class; other rows say once, few or many, or leave the size out.

once	TRBJ1-2	TRBV9	-	CASSVAPLQGGHGYTF	TGTGCCAGCAGCGTAGCCCCACTCCAGGGTGGACATGGCTACACCTTC
-	TRBJ1-5	TRBV28	-	CASSLMQGRQPQHF	TGTGCCAGCAGTTTAATGCAGGGCAGGCAGCCCCAGCATTTT
-	TRBJ1-4	TRBV16	-	CASRLHAGGWTNEKLFF	TGTGCCAGCAGACTCCACGCTGGAGGGTGGACTAATGAAAAACTGTTTTTT
few	TRBJ1-1	TRBV19	-	CASSLGNTEAFF	TGTGCCAGTAGTTTGGGGAACACTGAAGCTTTCTTT
-	TRBJ1-1	TRBV6-1	TRBD1	CASTVITGGTEAFF	TGTGCCAGCACGGTAATTACAGGGGGCACTGAAGCTTTCTTT
-	TRBJ2-7	TRBV4-2	-	CASSQDQTGIGSNYEQYF	TGTGCCAGCAGCCAAGATCAAACCGGGATTGGGAGTAACTACGAGCAGTACTTC
-	TRBJ2-7	TRBV6-5	-	CASSGLYEQYF	TGTGCCAGCAGCGGGCTCTACGAGCAGTACTTC
-	TRBJ2-1	TRBV7-2	TRBD1	CASSFTGGNEQFF	TGTGCCAGCAGCTTTACAGGGGGCAATGAGCAGTTCTTC
few	TRBJ1-1	TRBV20-1	-	CSDTTQGPAFF	TGCAGCGATACCACACAGGGCCCAGCTTTCTTT
-	TRBJ1-2	TRBV5-1	-	CASSPGGGLDGYTF	TGCGCCAGCAGCCCCGGGGGGGGCTTAGATGGCTACACCTTC
-	TRBJ1-5	TRBV7-9	-	CASSFGGNQPQHF	TGTGCCAGCAGCTTTGGGGGGAATCAGCCCCAGCATTTT
-	TRBJ2-7	TRBV30	-	CAWSTGGGNEQYF	TGTGCCTGGAGTACGGGGGGCGGGAACGAGCAGTACTTC
once	TRBJ2-3	TRBV7-2	TRBD1	CASSSRDRAFTGTDTQYF	TGTGCCAGCAGCTCCCGGGACAGGGCTTTTACTGGCACAGATACGCAGTATTTT
many	TRBJ1-4	TRBV7-9	-	CASSFGSGDAGEKLFF	TGTGCCAGCAGCTTTGGCTCCGGCGATGCCGGTGAAAAACTGTTTTTT
-	TRBJ1-2	TRBV25-1	TRBD1	CASSEPKGANYGYTF	TGTGCCAGCAGTGAACCAAAGGGGGCGAACTATGGCTACACCTTC
once	TRBJ1-1	TRBV12-5	TRBD1	CASGGDRQGTEAFF	TGTGCTAGTGGGGGGGACAGACAGGGCACTGAAGCTTTCTTT
-	TRBJ1-5	TRBV15	-	CATSRELRASEPQHF	TGTGCCACCAGCAGAGAACTTCGGGCGTCTGAGCCCCAGCATTTT
-	TRBJ2-2	TRBV4-3	TRBD2	CASSPGTSGYTGELFF	TGCGCCAGCAGCCCTGGGACTAGCGGTTACACCGGGGAGCTGTTTTTT
-	TRBJ2-5	TRBV7-9	TRBD2	CASRQGGETQYF	TGTGCCAGCCGGCAGGGAGGGGAGACCCAGTACTTC
-	TRBJ1-3	TRBV14	TRBD1	CASSPWRGSTGNTIYF	TGTGCCAGCAGTCCTTGGAGAGGATCGACAGGGAACACCATATATTTT
-	TRBJ2-2	TRBV6-1	TRBD1	CASSQTGPGELFF	TGTGCCAGCAGTCAGACAGGGCCCGGGGAGCTGTTTTTT
-	TRBJ2-7	TRBV5-6	-	CASSFYGGVQYF	TGTGCCAGCAGCTTCTACGGGGGCGTGCAGTACTTC
once	TRBJ2-7	TRBV9	-	CASSPKVGATSYEQYF	TGTGCCAGCAGCCCAAAAGTGGGGGCAACCTCCTACGAGCAGTACTTC
-	TRBJ2-6	TRBV27	TRBD1	CASSLIPFFYSGQGDSGANVLTF	TGTGCCAGCAGTTTAATTCCTTTCTTCTATTCGGGACAGGGAGACTCTGGGGCCAACGTCCTGACTTTC
-	TRBJ2-5	TRBV5-1	TRBD1	CASSLEGQGMGTQYF	TGCGCCAGCAGCTTGGAGGGACAGGGGATGGGGACCCAGTACTTC
-	TRBJ1-5	TRBV7-8	TRBD1	CASSRDRGDQPQHF	TGTGCCAGCAGTCGGGACAGGGGCGATCAGCCCCAGCATTTT
-	TRBJ1-1	TRBV14	-	CASSQDLVGSTEAFF	TGTGCCAGCAGCCAAGATCTCGTAGGGTCCACTGAAGCTTTCTTT
-	TRBJ2-3	TRBV10-3	-	CAIRQGLGTDTQYF	TGTGCCATCAGACAGGGACTGGGGACAGATACGCAGTATTTT
-	TRBJ1-2	TRBV28	-	CASSLISGSGGYTF	TGTGCCAGCAGTTTAATTTCGGGGAGCGGTGGCTACACCTTC
-	TRBJ2-3	TRBV18	-	CASSLSGTDTQYF	TGTGCCAGCTCCCTGTCAGGCACAGATACGCAGTATTTT
-	TRBJ2-7	TRBV28	-	CASNDDRYEQYF	TGTGCCAGCAACGACGACAGATACGAGCAGTACTTC
-	TRBJ1-6	TRBV7-9	TRBD1	CASSAQGAYNSPLHF	TGTGCCAGCAGCGCGCAGGGGGCCTATAATTCACCCCTCCACTTT
-	TRBJ2-7	TRBV5-1	TRBD1	CASSRTPGTGGHYEQYF	TGCGCCAGCAGCCGGACTCCCGGGACAGGGGGACACTACGAGCAGTACTTC
-	TRBJ2-5	TRBV7-9	-	CASSPTTGTQYF	TGTGCCAGCAGCCCCACAACGGGGACCCAGTACTTC
-	TRBJ1-4	TRBV19	-	CASSEIINEKLFF	TGTGCCAGTAGTGAAATAATCAATGAAAAACTGTTTTTT
-	TRBJ1-4	TRBV7-2	TRBD1	CASSWVQGLNEKLFF	TGTGCCAGCAGCTGGGTACAGGGGTTGAATGAAAAACTGTTTTTT
-	TRBJ1-2	TRBV19	-	CASSILGYGYTF	TGTGCCAGTAGTATATTGGGCTATGGCTACACCTTC
-	TRBJ1-2	TRBV13	-	CASSLAPGAFYGYTF	TGTGCCAGCAGCTTAGCCCCAGGGGCGTTCTATGGCTACACCTTC
once	TRBJ1-1	TRBV5-1	-	CASSLGGTNTEAFF	TGCGCCAGCAGCTTGGGGGGGACAAACACTGAAGCTTTCTTT
-	TRBJ1-5	TRBV28	-	CASRGGPNQPQHF	TGTGCCAGTAGAGGGGGGCCAAATCAGCCCCAGCATTTT
once	TRBJ2-7	TRBV5-4	-	CASSSDRAGQYF	TGTGCCAGCAGCTCGGACAGAGCCGGGCAGTACTTC
-	TRBJ1-2	TRBV5-1	TRBD1	CASSRGQGAWGYTF	TGCGCCAGCAGCCGCGGACAGGGGGCTTGGGGCTACACCTTC
-	TRBJ1-1	TRBV7-9	-	CASSFSGQPNTEAFF	TGTGCCAGCAGCTTCAGCGGACAGCCGAACACTGAAGCTTTCTTT
-	TRBJ2-4	TRBV6-5	-	CASSLNRLLAKNIQYF	TGTGCCAGCAGTTTGAACCGACTGCTAGCCAAAAACATTCAGTACTTC
-	TRBJ2-7	TRBV4-1	-	CASSQRQGTWDEQYF	TGCGCCAGCAGCCAAAGGCAGGGGACTTGGGACGAGCAGTACTTC
-	TRBJ1-1	TRBV18	-	CASSRTTSGTPEAFF	TGTGCCAGCTCCCGCACCACGTCAGGGACCCCCGAAGCTTTCTTT
-	TRBJ2-7	TRBV15	-	CATSRDDSASYEQYF	TGTGCCACCAGCAGAGACGATAGCGCCTCCTACGAGCAGTACTTC
-	TRBJ2-7	TRBV19	TRBD2	CASSKLAGVYEQYF	TGTGCCAGTAGTAAACTAGCGGGAGTCTACGAGCAGTACTTC
-	TRBJ1-2	TRBV5-1	-	CASSFAERNYGYTF	TGCGCCAGCAGCTTTGCCGAGCGTAACTATGGCTACACCTTC
-	TRBJ1-1	TRBV19	-	CASIPGLRNTEAFF	TGTGCCAGTATCCCAGGGCTCCGGAACACTGAAGCTTTCTTT
once	TRBJ1-2	TRBV19	TRBD1	CASSPGGWGYTF	TGTGCCAGTAGTCCAGGGGGCTGGGGCTACACCTTC
-	TRBJ2-1	TRBV4-1	TRBD2	CASSQGAGVYNEQFF	TGCGCCAGCAGCCAAGGAGCGGGAGTCTACAATGAGCAGTTCTTC
-	TRBJ2-7	TRBV4-1	TRBD1	CASSQDSLQGQGAEQYF	TGCGCCAGCAGCCAAGACTCCCTCCAGGGACAGGGCGCCGAGCAGTACTTC
-	TRBJ2-3	TRBV13	TRBD2	CASSPESSGVTDTQYF	TGTGCCAGCAGCCCAGAGAGTAGCGGGGTCACAGATACGCAGTATTTT
-	TRBJ1-4	TRBV11-2	-	CASSLEFGPSEKLFF	TGTGCCAGCAGCTTAGAGTTTGGTCCGTCCGAAAAACTGTTTTTT
-	TRBJ2-1	TRBV30	TRBD2	CASKPSGGAPLYNEQFF	TGTGCCTCGAAACCTAGCGGGGGGGCCCCTCTCTACAATGAGCAGTTCTTC
-	TRBJ2-1	TRBV5-1	TRBD1	CASSRDRAYNEQFF	TGCGCCAGCAGCCGGGACAGGGCCTACAATGAGCAGTTCTTC